A single sample is the source of the 27 T cell receptor beta chains below, sequenced in a study of CD8+ T cells in alopecia areata (dated by TCRdb to 2016 to 2019). Receptors were amplified or captured by the immunoSEQ multiplex PCR assay. RNA was extracted from all samples and reverse transcribed into cDNA, which served as template for TCR sequencing. TCRdb obtained this table from immuneACCESS and retained in-frame rearrangements with V and J assigned. These tables miss some clones; where compared with another copy, unresolved V genes account for less than half of the shortfall, and the remainder is unexplained. This sample is represented by around 120,000 clones; 55% to 80% of them were singletons. Of the sample, 2.5% to 3.5% is held by the ten largest clones. Sequencing was done on a sample of CD4+ T cells sorted from blood. All receptors derive from a human donor in good health.

This clone came up once. The chain uses TRBV29-1 and TRBJ1-5, with D possibly TRBD1 on 5 matching bases. The CDR3 has 13 amino acids. Germline CDR1 SQVTM, CDR2 ANQGSEA. Trimming left V 4 bases short and J 3 bases short, with 10 bases between. Here the CDR3 DNA reads TGCAGCGTTGTACAGGAACTCAATCAGCCCCAGCATTTT. This gives the protein CSVVQELNQPQHF.

This clone turned up a few times. This chain links TRBV5-1 with TRBJ2-1; 7 nucleotides align to TRBD1. The J segment lost 0 bases and the V segment lost 4 bases, leaving 4 bases of the junction unmatched. CDR1 is SGHRS and CDR2 is YFSETQ in the germline V gene. The CDR3 is 15 amino acids. The CDR3 loop reads CASSPGQTSYNEQFF. In DNA form, the CDR3 reads TGCGCCAGCAGCCCGGGACAGACCTCCTACAATGAGCAGTTCTTC.

The V call is TRBV7-2, the J call TRBJ1-1; D perhaps matches TRBD1 (6 bases). The CDR3 has 14 amino acids. V was cut by 5 bases and J by 3 bases, with 13 bases left in between. Germline lookup yields CDR1 SGHTA and CDR2 FQGNSA. The CDR3 protein is CASSLQGADTEAFF. CDR3 DNA: TGTGCCAGCAGCCTACAGGGCGCCGACACTGAAGCTTTCTTT.

The rearrangement links TRBV13 to TRBJ1-2; D ambiguous. The CDR3 loop spans 13 amino acids. Trimming stripped 5 bases from V and 6 bases from J, with 13 bases between. Per the germline V gene, CDR1 is PRHDT and CDR2 is FYEKMQ (reference sequence). The CDR3 protein is CASSLTPVDGYTF. CDR3 nucleotides: TGTGCCAGCAGCCTTACCCCAGTCGATGGCTACACCTTC.

This CDR3 reads CASSLNGNWDTEAFF. In DNA, the CDR3 is TGTGCCAGCAGTCTCAACGGGAATTGGGACACTGAAGCTTTCTTT. The V gene is TRBV27, the J gene TRBJ1-1; D gene unclear. CDR1 is MNHEY and CDR2 is SMNVEV in the germline V gene (reference sequence). The V end was cut by 5 bases, the J end by 3 bases, with 16 bases between. There are 15 residues in the CDR3.

This clone was seen a handful of times. The chain couples TRBV29-1 to TRBJ1-5; a weak D match, TRBD1 (5 bases). The CDR3 has 12 amino acids. Germline V CDR1 and CDR2: SQVTM, ANQGSEA. Trimming stripped 4 bases from V and 3 bases from J, with 7 bases between. The CDR3 DNA is TGCAGCGTTGGACAGTCCAATCAGCCCCAGCATTTT. Amino acid sequence: CSVGQSNQPQHF. The complete variable domain, with remaining parts taken from reference TRBV29-1 and TRBJ1-5, reads SAVISQKPSRDICQRGTSLTIQCQVDSQVTMMFWYRQQPGQSLTLIATANQGSEATYESGFVIDKFPISRPNLTFSTLTVSNMSPEDSSIYLCSVGQSNQPQHFGDGTRLSIL.

This clone was counted between two and nine times. The chain is built from TRBV13 and TRBJ2-1; D is possibly TRBD2 (6 bases). This CDR3 contains 15 residues. V lost 5 bases and J 0 bases, leaving 11 bases between the germline ends. Germline V lookup: CDR1 PRHDT, CDR2 FYEKMQ (reference sequence). This CDR3 reads CASSPGVISYNEQFF. As DNA, the CDR3 is TGTGCCAGCAGCCCGGGGGTTATCTCCTACAATGAGCAGTTCTTC.

This clone appeared a single time. The genes are TRBV30 and TRBJ2-7; the D gene could be TRBD1 or TRBD2 (6 bases each). The germline gives CDR1 GTSNPN, CDR2 SVGIG (reference sequence). V shed 5 bases and J shed 2 bases, with 25 bases lying between them. The CDR3 totals 17 residues. CDR3 sequence (DNA): TGTGCCTGGTACTCCCAAGGGGCAGGGGAGGTAGCCTACGAGCAGTACTTC. Protein sequence: CAWYSQGAGEVAYEQYF.

The chain recombines TRBV29-1 with TRBJ1-1, with D uncertain. The CDR3 totals 13 residues. V was trimmed by 4 bases and J by 3 bases, leaving 12 bases between them. CDR1 SQVTM and CDR2 ANQGSEA come from the germline V gene. The CDR3, as DNA: TGCAGCGTTGCGTGGGCCGGGGACACTGAAGCTTTCTTT. This codes for CSVAWAGDTEAFF.

This clone was observed a few times. The chain joins TRBV14 to TRBJ2-7; tentative D call: TRBD1 (5 bases). V was clipped by 0 bases and J by 3 bases, with 12 bases between them. The CDR3 has 15 amino acids. Germline assignment: CDR1 SGHDN and CDR2 FVKESK. CDR3 DNA sequence: TGTGCCAGCAGCCAAGATTCCTGGACAAACTACGAGCAGTACTTC. It is translated as CASSQDSWTNYEQYF.

The chain uses TRBV14 and TRBJ2-5, with D possibly matching TRBD2 (6 bases). The CDR3 is 16 residues long. Trimming removed 4 bases from V and 4 bases from J, with 19 bases in between. Germline CDR1 and CDR2: SGHDN and FVKESK. In DNA, the CDR3 is TGTGCCAGCAGCCCGGGGACGACTAGTGTAGGAGAGACCCAGTACTTC. This translates into CASSPGTTSVGETQYF. The variable domain in full, completed from reference TRBV14 and TRBJ2-5, reads EAGVTQFPSHSVIEKGQTVTLRCDPISGHDNLYWYRRVMGKEIKFLLHFVKESKQDESGMPNNRFLAERTGGTYSTLKVQPAELEDSGVYFCASSPGTTSVGETQYFGPGTRLLVL.

This clone was seen a few times. The chain uses TRBV15 and TRBJ1-5; D call uncertain. The germline V gene has CDR1 LNHNV and CDR2 YYDKDF (reference sequence). The germline V and J ends were trimmed by 0 bases and 6 bases, with 12 bases remaining between them. This CDR3 is 15 amino acids long. The CDR3 DNA sequence: TGTGCCACCAGCAGAGATCAAAAGGGAGGTCAGCCCCAGCATTTT. Protein product: CATSRDQKGGQPQHF.

CDR3 amino acids: CASSYSTQGPPYEQYF. The CDR3, as DNA: TGTGCCAGCAGTTACTCGACACAGGGGCCCCCTTACGAGCAGTACTTC. The genes are TRBV6-6 and TRBJ2-7; 7 nucleotides line up with TRBD1. Germline trimming cut 0 bases from V and 4 bases from J; bases unmatched to any gene: 9. Germline V gene data show CDR1 as MNHNY and CDR2 as SVGAGI (reference sequence). The CDR3 sequence is 16 residues long.

The chain combines TRBV4-2 with TRBJ2-1, with 9 bases that match TRBD2. CDR1 is LGHNA and CDR2 is YNFKEQ in the germline V gene. The V gene end was trimmed by 0 bases and the J gene end by 9 bases; junction bases not matched to a gene: 12. This CDR3 contains 17 residues. CDR3 DNA: TGTGCCAGCAGCCAAGATATCGAGCGGGGGGCCCGGGGTGAGCAGTTCTTC. Amino acids: CASSQDIERGARGEQFF.

The J gene is TRBJ1-5, the V gene TRBV12-5, with a possible D match to TRBD1 (5 bases). V dropped 3 bases and J dropped 4 bases, with 7 bases sitting between them. The CDR3 loop spans 13 amino acids. Germline V lookup: CDR1 LGHNT, CDR2 FRNRAP. CDR3 coding DNA: TGTGCTAGTGGTTTTGGGGGGAATCAGCCCCAGCATTTT. This sequence encodes CASGFGGNQPQHF. Full variable domain (rest looked up from reference TRBV12-5 and TRBJ1-5): DARVTQTPRHKVTEMGQEVTMRCQPILGHNTVFWYRQTMMQGLELLAYFRNRAPLDDSGMPKDRFSAEMPDATLATLKIQPSEPRDSAVYFCASGFGGNQPQHFGDGTRLSIL.

The CDR3 loop is CASSTAGWDEKLFF. CDR3 sequence (DNA): TGTGCCAGCAGTACAGCAGGGTGGGATGAAAAACTGTTTTTT. The chain recombines TRBV6-1 with TRBJ1-4; D possibly corresponds to TRBD1 (5 bases). The CDR3 sequence is 14 residues long. In germline, CDR1 is MNHNS, CDR2 SASEGT. V lost 5 bases and J lost 6, with 13 bases in between.

As DNA, the CDR3 is TGCAGCGTTGCGAACAGCCGAGAAGCTTTCTTT. This sequence encodes CSVANSREAFF. The chain uses TRBV29-1 and TRBJ1-1; no clear D. This CDR3 region has 11 residues. Looked up from germline, CDR1 is SQVTM and CDR2 is ANQGSEA. With 4 bases removed from V and 8 bases from J, the gap between germline ends came to 11 bases.

V is TRBV30 and J is TRBJ1-1; weak D call: TRBD1 (6 bases). From germline, CDR1 is GTSNPN and CDR2 SVGIG (reference sequence). The CDR3 extends over 13 amino acids. The V end was cut by 4 bases, the J end by 3 bases, with 12 bases between. This CDR3 reads CAWKNRADTEAFF. The CDR3 DNA follows: TGTGCCTGGAAGAACAGGGCGGACACTGAAGCTTTCTTT.

V usage is TRBV5-1 and J usage is TRBJ2-7; the D gene is possibly TRBD1 (5 bases). Germline V gives CDR1 SGHRS, CDR2 YFSETQ. Trimming removed 1 base from V and 2 bases from J, with 13 bases in between. The length of the CDR3 is 15 residues. In nucleotides, the CDR3 is TGCGCCAGCAGCTTGCTTGACAGTCAGACCTACGAGCAGTACTTC. It encodes CASSLLDSQTYEQYF.

The rearrangement uses TRBV7-9 and TRBJ1-1; D not resolved. With 6 bases removed from V and 5 bases from J, the gap between germline ends came to 10 bases. CDR1 is SEHNR and CDR2 is FQNEAQ in the germline V gene (reference sequence). CDR3 size: 12 residues. The CDR3 bases are TGTGCCAGCAGGCGAAAGCAGACTGAAGCTTTCTTT. This sequence encodes CASRRKQTEAFF.

This chain uses TRBV2 with TRBJ2-7, with TRBD2 identical over 10 bases. The CDR3 totals 16 residues. Germline CDR1 SNHLY, CDR2 FYNNEI. Trimming at V came to 5 bases and at J to 6 bases, leaving 13 bases not matched to a gene. The CDR3 nucleotides read TGTGCCAGCAGTTCTCCCGTAGCGGGGGGAAAGTCCGAGCAGTACTTC. Residues: CASSSPVAGGKSEQYF.

This chain joins TRBV30 and TRBJ2-5; TRBD1 or TRBD2 may be the D gene (5 bases each). V lost 3 bases, J lost 5 bases, and 16 bases lay in between. CDR3 size: 14 residues. Germline CDR1 is GTSNPN and CDR2 is SVGIG (reference sequence). CDR3 loop: CAWRPMRGRETQYF. CDR3 nucleotides: TGTGCCTGGAGGCCCATGAGGGGTAGGGAGACCCAGTACTTC.

This clone was seen only once. J is TRBJ2-5 and V is TRBV5-1; TRBD1 matches 8 bases. The CDR3 contains 16 residues. Trimming removed 4 bases from V and 4 bases from J; junction bases left unmatched: 12. The V gene's germline CDR1 is SGHRS and CDR2 YFSETQ. The CDR3 loop is CASSPTTAGGGETQYF. CDR3 DNA sequence: TGCGCCAGCAGCCCCACCACCGCAGGGGGCGGAGAGACCCAGTACTTC. The whole variable domain, filled in from reference TRBV5-1 and TRBJ2-5, reads KAGVTQTPRYLIKTRGQQVTLSCSPISGHRSVSWYQQTPGQGLQFLFEYFSETQRNKGNFPGRFSGRQFSNSRSEMNVSTLELGDSALYLCASSPTTAGGGETQYFGPGTRLLVL.

This chain connects TRBV5-1 to TRBJ2-5; D may be TRBD2 (6 bases). The CDR3 is made up of 16 amino acids. V lost 0 bases and J lost 1, with 13 bases in between. In germline, CDR1 is SGHRS, CDR2 YFSETQ. The CDR3 sequence: CASSLVGGEIQETQYF. CDR3 DNA: TGCGCCAGCAGCTTGGTCGGGGGAGAAATCCAAGAGACCCAGTACTTC.

The CDR3 loop is CSVGEPGAGNTIYF. The DNA for the CDR3 is TGCAGCGTTGGGGAGCCGGGCGCTGGAAACACCATATATTTT. The gene calls are TRBV29-1 and TRBJ1-3; no firm D call. V gave up 4 bases and J gave up 2 bases, with 12 bases separating them. Germline CDR1 and CDR2: SQVTM and ANQGSEA. CDR3 length equals 14 residues.

This rearrangement joins TRBV5-1 to TRBJ2-5, with D uncertain. V lost 5 bases and J 5 bases, leaving 16 bases between the germline ends. The germline CDR1 and CDR2 sequences are SGHRS and YFSETQ. This CDR3 is built from 14 residues. The CDR3 nucleotides read TGCGCCAGCAGACGTATTCCTAATGGGGAGACCCAGTACTTC. It translates to CASRRIPNGETQYF.

This clone has only one observation. V gene TRBV27 combines with J gene TRBJ1-6; D gene uncertain. The CDR3 loop spans 14 amino acids. Looked up from germline, CDR1 is MNHEY and CDR2 is SMNVEV (reference sequence). The germline V and J ends were trimmed by 5 bases and 9 bases, with 14 bases remaining between them. The chain's CDR3 is CASSPTSTISPLHF. In nucleotides, the CDR3 is TGTGCCAGCAGTCCGACCTCGACGATTTCACCCCTCCACTTT.